Each of the 32 T cell receptor beta chains below was sequenced from the same sample in a study of blood T cell repertoires in COVID-19. Only in-frame clones appear in the TCRdb table, and some are missing; sequencing was by immunoSEQ multiplex PCR. The sample gives under 150,000 clones, 85% to 90% of which show up once; approximately 5% is in the top ten. The specimen was peripheral blood. Every receptor here comes from a woman aged 55 to 70 with COVID-19, enrolled during active disease.

The genes are TRBV7-9 and TRBJ1-2; no reliable D call. Germline V gives CDR1 SEHNR, CDR2 FQNEAQ (reference sequence). V lost 1 base to trimming and J lost 1 base, with 10 bases between them. The CDR3 has 15 amino acids. Here the CDR3 reads CASSLGQNFNYGYTF. CDR3 DNA sequence: TGTGCCAGCAGCTTAGGGCAGAATTTTAACTATGGCTACACCTTC. Variable domain in full (rest from reference TRBV7-9 and TRBJ1-2): DTGVSQNPRHKITKRGQNVTFRCDPISEHNRLYWYRQTLGQGPEFLTYFQNEAQLEKSRLLSDRFSAERPKGSFSTLEIQRTEQGDSAMYLCASSLGQNFNYGYTFGSGTRLTVV.

V gene TRBV23-1 combines with J gene TRBJ1-1; D not resolved. TRBV23-1 is identified as an open reading frame with a role that is uncertain. The CDR3 loop spans 16 amino acids. V was cut by 3 bases and J by 7 bases, with 21 bases left in between. CDR3 residues: CASSQSPARLCFEAFF. CDR3 sequence (DNA): TGCGCCAGCAGTCAGTCACCGGCCAGACTATGCTTTGAAGCTTTCTTT.

CDR3 in amino acids: CASSDGHGAFF. In DNA, the CDR3 is TGCGCCAGCAGTGATGGGCACGGAGCTTTCTTT. The gene calls are TRBV10-1 and TRBJ1-1; D gene ambiguous. Between the trimmed V and J ends, which lost 3 bases and 10 bases, there was a span of 9 bases. The CDR3 length is 11 residues. Germline assignment: CDR1 WNHNN and CDR2 SYGVQD (reference sequence).

The chain is built from TRBV9 and TRBJ2-7; 9 bases line up with TRBD1. Germline CDR1 is SGDLS and CDR2 is YYNGEE. Trimming cost V 2 bases and J 3 bases; bases outside gene matches: 3. This CDR3 contains 14 residues. This CDR3 reads CASSVGDRVYEQYF. DNA for the CDR3: TGTGCCAGCAGCGTGGGGGACAGGGTCTACGAGCAGTACTTC.

The chain links TRBV15 to TRBJ1-2; 9 bases line up with TRBD1. Germline CDR1 LNHNV, CDR2 YYDKDF (reference sequence). Germline trimming cut 5 bases from V and 4 bases from J; bases unmatched to any gene: 5. This CDR3 is built from 14 residues. The CDR3 DNA follows: TGTGCCACCAGCCCATGGACAGGGGCCTATGGCTACACCTTC. This sequence encodes CATSPWTGAYGYTF.

This clone has just one count. The chain carries TRBV24-1 and TRBJ1-3, with D perhaps TRBD1 (6 bases). The germline V gene encodes CDR1 KGHDR and CDR2 SFDVKD. With 6 bases removed from V and 9 bases from J, the gap between germline ends came to 17 bases. The CDR3 is made up of 14 amino acids. CDR3 region: CATSSGGSRGTIYF. DNA for the CDR3: TGTGCCACCAGTTCGGGGGGCTCCCGGGGCACCATATATTTT.

In this sample, this clone turned up once. The gene calls are TRBV5-1 and TRBJ1-1; perhaps TRBD1 as D (5 bases). Germline V gene lookup returns CDR1 SGHRS and CDR2 YFSETQ. The V end lost 4 bases, the J end lost 1 base, and 14 bases lay between the germline ends. This CDR3 is built from 15 residues. CDR3 coding DNA: TGCGCCAGCAGCGGGTCAGGAACAGGGAACACTGAAGCTTTCTTT. This sequence encodes CASSGSGTGNTEAFF.

The genes are TRBV7-8 and TRBJ1-2; D unclear. The CDR3 spans 14 residues. Germline V gene data show CDR1 as SGHVS and CDR2 as FQNEAQ. V dropped 1 base and J dropped 5 bases, with 11 bases sitting between them. CDR3 in DNA: TGTGCCAGCAGCTTAGACCCGGAGGTTTATGGCTACACCTTC. Protein: CASSLDPEVYGYTF.

This chain uses TRBV4-1 with TRBJ2-7, with 7 positions matching TRBD2. Looked up from germline, CDR1 is MGHRA and CDR2 is YSYEKL. V gave up 4 bases and J gave up 0 bases; unmatched junction bases: 9. This CDR3 is built from 16 residues. The DNA for the CDR3 is TGCGCCAGCAGCCTAGGCACTAGCGAGAACTCCTACGAGCAGTACTTC. Encoded protein: CASSLGTSENSYEQYF.

The J gene is TRBJ1-3, the V gene TRBV11-2, with a tentative D call TRBD1 (5 bases). Per the germline V gene, CDR1 is SGHAT and CDR2 is FQNNGV. CDR3 length equals 15 residues. V gave up 3 bases and J gave up 2 bases, with 11 bases separating them. The CDR3, as DNA: TGTGCCAGCAGCTTGGGAGGGGCTCCTGGAAACACCATATATTTT. Translated, it gives CASSLGGAPGNTIYF. The complete variable domain, with remaining parts taken from reference TRBV11-2 and TRBJ1-3, reads EAGVAQSPRYKIIEKRQSVAFWCNPISGHATLYWYQQILGQGPKLLIQFQNNGVVDDSQLPKDRFSAERLKGVDSTLKIQPAKLEDSAVYLCASSLGGAPGNTIYFGEGSWLTVV.

This clone was found once. The gene calls are TRBV4-2 and TRBJ1-1; D ambiguous. Trimming removed 4 bases from V and 1 base from J, with 10 bases in between. The CDR3 runs to 14 residues. Germline CDR1 is LGHNA and CDR2 is YNFKEQ. The CDR3 sequence is CASSLLGGNTEAFF. The CDR3 nucleotides read TGTGCCAGCAGCCTCCTGGGAGGGAACACTGAAGCTTTCTTT.

The V call is TRBV4-1, the J call TRBJ1-3; TRBD1 aligns across 10 bases. J gave up 3 bases and V 4 bases, and 6 bases lay outside the gene matches. The V gene's germline CDR1 is MGHRA and CDR2 YSYEKL. The CDR3 is made up of 16 amino acids. The CDR3 here is CASSPGQGSFGNTIYF. Written as DNA, the CDR3 is TGCGCCAGCAGCCCGGGACAGGGGAGTTTTGGAAACACCATATATTTT.

This sequence joins TRBV11-2 and TRBJ2-5, with 12 bases that match TRBD2. Germline CDR1 is SGHAT and CDR2 is FQNNGV. Unmatched junction bases numbered 17, after V lost 4 bases and J lost 5 bases. CDR3 length: 19 amino acids. This chain's CDR3 is CASSSRWASGGAWEETQYF. Here the CDR3 DNA reads TGTGCCAGCAGCTCACGATGGGCTAGCGGGGGGGCGTGGGAGGAGACCCAGTACTTC.

The CDR3 loop reads CASSENWGKNNSPLHF. CDR3 sequence (DNA): TGTGCCAGCAGCGAAAATTGGGGCAAGAATAATTCACCCCTCCACTTT. The chain links TRBV9 to TRBJ1-6; a weak D match, TRBD1 (5 bases). Germline assignment: CDR1 SGDLS and CDR2 YYNGEE. The V gene lost 3 bases and the J gene lost 5 bases, with 15 bases spanning the gap. The CDR3 loop spans 16 amino acids.

The genes are TRBV9 and TRBJ2-1; D remains unclear. This CDR3 is built from 11 residues. The germline gives CDR1 SGDLS, CDR2 YYNGEE. The V and J ends lost 0 bases and 9 bases respectively, with 4 bases between them. CDR3 bases: TGTGCCAGCAGCGTAGTCGGTGAGCAGTTCTTC. Its protein product is CASSVVGEQFF.

This clone was detected many times. The chain carries TRBV3-1 (or the pseudogene TRBV3-2) and TRBJ1-5; possible D gene TRBD1, 6 bases. The germline V gene has CDR1 LGHDT and CDR2 YNNKEL (reference sequence). CDR3 length: 16 residues. The V end was cut by 2 bases, the J end by 7 bases, with 18 bases between. The CDR3 DNA reads TGTGCCAGCAGCCAACTTGCAATCCAGGGGAAACAGCCCCAGCATTTT. This gives the protein CASSQLAIQGKQPQHF.

The chain couples TRBV6-1 to TRBJ1-2; no clear D. The CDR3 totals 15 residues. V was pared by 8 bases and J by 4 bases, with 20 bases between. Germline lookup yields CDR1 MNHNS and CDR2 SASEGT. DNA for the CDR3: TGTGCCAGCGCCATAGCTAAAGGCCTCTCCTATGGCTACACCTTC. This encodes CASAIAKGLSYGYTF.

V and J are TRBV7-9 and TRBJ2-5; a weak D match, TRBD1 (6 bases). CDR3 length: 16 amino acids. Germline CDR1 reads SEHNR; CDR2 reads FQNEAQ (reference sequence). V was shortened by 5 bases and J by 4 bases, with 20 bases between the two germline ends. The CDR3 sequence is CASSPPHLGGRETQYF. The CDR3, as DNA: TGTGCCAGCAGCCCACCACATCTTGGGGGCCGAGAGACCCAGTACTTC.

This rearrangement joins TRBV7-2 to TRBJ2-1; 7 positions match TRBD2. This CDR3 comprises 14 residues. J lost 6 bases, V lost 4 bases, and 6 bases had no gene match. Germline CDR1 reads SGHTA; CDR2 reads FQGNSA. The CDR3 here is CASSSWGGGNEQFF. The CDR3 nucleotides read TGTGCCAGCAGCTCTTGGGGGGGAGGCAATGAGCAGTTCTTC. The entire variable domain, with the rest obtained from reference TRBV7-2 and TRBJ2-1, is as follows: GAGVSQSPSNKVTEKGKDVELRCDPISGHTALYWYRQSLGQGLEFLIYFQGNSAPDKSGLPSDRFSAERTGGSVSTLTIQRTQQEDSAVYLCASSSWGGGNEQFFGPGTRLTVL.

V gene TRBV12-3 or TRBV12-4 combines with J gene TRBJ2-4; 10 nucleotides match TRBD1. The ends lost 8 bases at V and 5 bases at J; junction bases unmatched: 3. This CDR3 spans 13 amino acids. The CDR3 DNA is TGTGCCAGCCGACAGGGGGCTCAAAACATTCAGTACTTC. It encodes CASRQGAQNIQYF.

V and J are TRBV18 and TRBJ1-5, with D maybe TRBD1 (6 bases). CDR3 size: 15 residues. V was pared by 2 bases and J by 4 bases, with 12 bases between. The germline CDR1 and CDR2 sequences are KGHSH and LQKENI. CDR3 nucleotides: TGTGCCAGCTCACCAGACATTCAGGGGAATCAGCCCCAGCATTTT. It translates to CASSPDIQGNQPQHF. Looking up the rest from reference TRBV18 and TRBJ1-5 gives the full variable domain: NAGVMQNPRHLVRRRGQEARLRCSPMKGHSHVYWYRQLPEEGLKFMVYLQKENIIDESGMPKERFSAEFPKEGPSILRIQQVVRGDSAAYFCASSPDIQGNQPQHFGDGTRLSIL.

Worth noting for this clone: This may come from a read error, since a much larger clone is one base off. The chain has TRBV27 and TRBJ1-5; 8 bases line up with TRBD1. The germline V gene has CDR1 MNHEY and CDR2 SMNVEV (reference sequence). With 5 bases clipped from V and 2 bases from J, the junction kept 5 bases outside the gene matches. The CDR3 is 15 amino acids. As DNA, the CDR3 is TGTGCCAGCAGTCCAGTGACAGGGGGCAATCAGCCCCAGCATTTT. Encoded protein: CASSPVTGGNQPQHF.

The sample holds one count of this clone. The chain has TRBV15 and TRBJ2-7; TRBD2 might be the D (6 bases). V lost 5 bases to trimming and J lost 5 bases, with 13 bases between them. Germline V gene data show CDR1 as LNHNV and CDR2 as YYDKDF (reference sequence). There are 13 residues in the CDR3. This chain's CDR3 is CATSPRRAHEQYF. CDR3 nucleotides: TGTGCCACCAGCCCTCGGAGGGCCCACGAGCAGTACTTC. Full variable domain (remainder filled in from reference TRBV15 and TRBJ2-7): DAMVIQNPRYQVTQFGKPVTLSCSQTLNHNVMYWYQQKSSQAPKLLFHYYDKDFNNEADTPDNFQSRRPNTSFCFLDIRSPGLGDTAMYLCATSPRRAHEQYFGPGTRLTVT.

The genes are TRBV7-2 and TRBJ1-6, with 8 bases identical to TRBD1. CDR3 length: 15 residues. J lost 4 bases, V lost 6 bases, and 5 bases had no gene match. Germline V gives CDR1 SGHTA, CDR2 FQGNSA. The CDR3 loop is CASRRGQEYNSPLHF. In nucleotides, the CDR3 is TGTGCCAGCAGACGGGGACAGGAGTATAATTCACCCCTCCACTTT. The variable domain in full, with the rest retrieved from reference TRBV7-2 and TRBJ1-6, is GAGVSQSPSNKVTEKGKDVELRCDPISGHTALYWYRQSLGQGLEFLIYFQGNSAPDKSGLPSDRFSAERTGGSVSTLTIQRTQQEDSAVYLCASRRGQEYNSPLHFGNGTRLTVT.

The chain is built from TRBV14 and TRBJ2-3, with a possible D match to TRBD2 (5 bases). Germline V lookup: CDR1 SGHDN, CDR2 FVKESK. The CDR3 consists of 15 residues. V was trimmed by 3 bases and J by 8 bases, leaving 18 bases between them. CDR3 protein: CASSHQSSGVGTQYF. CDR3 in DNA: TGTGCCAGCAGCCACCAATCGAGCGGAGTAGGTACGCAGTATTTT.

V gene TRBV28 combines with J gene TRBJ1-1; no reliable D call. The CDR3 covers 17 residues. The V gene's germline CDR1 is MDHEN and CDR2 SYDVKM. V was pared by 8 bases and J by 0 bases, with 22 bases between. CDR3: CASCSLQEFLLNTEAFF. CDR3 DNA: TGTGCCAGCTGCTCACTCCAGGAATTCTTATTGAACACTGAAGCTTTCTTT.

The chain combines TRBV10-2 with TRBJ1-3; a possible D gene is TRBD1 (6 bases). The CDR3 loop spans 13 amino acids. Germline V gene lookup returns CDR1 WSHSY and CDR2 SAAADI. V lost 8 bases to trimming and J lost 4 bases, with 12 bases between them. Written as DNA, the CDR3 is TGCGCCAGCCGGACAGACCAGGGAAACACCATATATTTT. Translation: CASRTDQGNTIYF.

The chain employs TRBV6-5 and TRBJ1-5; D uncertain. The CDR3 contains 15 residues. Germline lookup yields CDR1 MNHEY and CDR2 SVGAGI. V lost 0 bases and J lost 0, with 6 bases in between. The CDR3 is CASSYSGVSNQPQHF. The CDR3 bases are TGTGCCAGCAGTTACTCCGGGGTTAGCAATCAGCCCCAGCATTTT.

This rearrangement joins TRBV14 to TRBJ2-3; weak D call: TRBD1 (6 bases). The V end lost 3 bases, the J end lost 7 bases, and 11 bases lay between the germline ends. The CDR3 totals 13 residues. Per the germline V gene, CDR1 is SGHDN and CDR2 is FVKESK. The CDR3 region is CASSQGTLNTQYF. The CDR3 bases are TGTGCCAGCAGCCAGGGGACACTCAATACGCAGTATTTT.

This rearrangement joins TRBV2 to TRBJ2-7; 9 bases are a match to TRBD1. The CDR3 totals 16 residues. Unmatched junction bases numbered 14, after V lost 6 bases and J lost 5 bases. The germline gives CDR1 SNHLY, CDR2 FYNNEI. CDR3 DNA sequence: TGTGCCAGCAGGCCTACAGGGGGCGGAGGTACTGACGAGCAGTACTTC. This encodes CASRPTGGGGTDEQYF.

The rearrangement joins TRBV7-2 to TRBJ2-3; 7 bases line up with TRBD1. CDR3 size: 15 residues. V shed 1 base, J shed 9 bases, and the junction held 10 bases outside the gene matches. CDR1 and CDR2 (germline): SGHTA, FQGNSA. The CDR3 bases are TGTGCCAGCAGCTTAGGCCCCTCCCGACAGGGCACGCAGTATTTT. Protein product: CASSLGPSRQGTQYF.

The rearrangement uses TRBV6-5 and TRBJ1-1; perhaps TRBD1 as D (5 bases). Germline V gene sequence: CDR1 MNHEY, CDR2 SVGAGI. This CDR3 is 12 amino acids long. With 5 bases removed from V and 6 bases from J, the gap between germline ends came to 10 bases. The CDR3: CASSTGFSEAFF. CDR3 nucleotides: TGTGCCAGCAGTACAGGCTTTTCTGAAGCTTTCTTT.